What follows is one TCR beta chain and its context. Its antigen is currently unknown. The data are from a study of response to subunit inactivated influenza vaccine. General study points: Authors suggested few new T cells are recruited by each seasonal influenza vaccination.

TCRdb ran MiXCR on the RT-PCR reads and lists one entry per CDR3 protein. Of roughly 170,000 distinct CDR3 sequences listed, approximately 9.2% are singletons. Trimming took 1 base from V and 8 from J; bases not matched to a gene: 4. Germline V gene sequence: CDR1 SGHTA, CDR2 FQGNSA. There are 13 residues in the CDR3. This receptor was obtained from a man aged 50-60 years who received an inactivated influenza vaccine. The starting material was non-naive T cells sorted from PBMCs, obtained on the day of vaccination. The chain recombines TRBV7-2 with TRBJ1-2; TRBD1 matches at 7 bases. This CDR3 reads CASSLDRDRGYTF. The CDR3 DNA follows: TGTGCCAGCAGCTTAGACAGGGACAGAGGCTACACCTTC.